This T cell receptor (beta chain) was captured in a study of STAT3 mutations in large granular lymphocyte leukemia. Background on the study: Over half of T-LGLL patients had one or more immunosuppressive regimens. Broader study findings: TCR clonotype switching after therapy occurred in about 30% of the 18 patients. Every T-cell large granular lymphocyte leukemia patient had at least one immunodominant TCR beta clonotype. Samples missed the first appearance of the clone. Some patients had dominant TCR clones larger than their STAT3 mutant burden.

Note on this clone: As yet, its antigen is unknown.

Sequencing used immunoSEQ multiplex PCR; TCRdb keeps in-frame clones, though not all of them. Of 5,500 to 6,000 clones in the sample, around 90% are singletons; the top ten hold over 15%. Germline V gene lookup returns CDR1 SGHDN and CDR2 FVKESK. This CDR3 comprises 12 residues. V lost 3 bases, J lost 5 bases, and 5 bases lay in between. The specimen sequenced was PBMCs. The sequence was collected from a human donor with T large granular lymphocyte leukemia. Some clones in this sample may be carry-over from other donors' samples. The V call is TRBV14, the J call TRBJ2-1; unclear D gene. In DNA form, the CDR3 reads TGTGCCAGCAGCCACGGTCACAATGAGCAGTTCTTC. This codes for CASSHGHNEQFF.